This T cell receptor beta chain was captured in a study of T-cell reconstitution after alpha-beta-depleted transplantation in children (TCRdb year 2016). About the investigation overall: Using TCR repertoire profiling, the study followed T-cell immune reconstitution in a quantitative way in children after TCRalphabeta/CD19-depleted allogeneic hematopoietic cell transplantation.

At least ten counts were recorded for this clonotype. This receptor's antigen is unknown. No per-base quality is available; no much larger clone lies one base away. The library came from PCR. Reads for this sample came from an Illumina HiSeq 2500. TCR library preparation used molecular barcoding, with unique molecular identifiers applied to normalize quantification of the TCRbeta repertoire. TCRdb reworked the public reads: Q25 trimming with fastp, MiXCR clone assembly, productive beta chains retained. Each entry is one CDR3 protein sequence, shown with its most common DNA and genes. The sample yields about 610,000 distinct CDR3 sequences; about 10% were counted once. The ten most abundant clones make up less than 5% of the sample. Its CDR3 holds 12 amino acids, cysteine through phenylalanine. The only DNA kept is the CDR3, 36 bases in frame from the first base. Trimming removed 4 bases from V and 0 bases from J, leaving 4 bases between the germline ends. The germline V gene (reference sequence) supplies CDR1 LGHDT and CDR2 YNNKEL.

The chain couples TRBV3-1 to TRBJ2-7, with the D gene too uncertain to name. This specimen was PBMCs from the stem cell graft donor, taken from the stem cell graft. The receptor comes from a human donor who donated a stem cell graft to a child with acute myeloid leukemia. The CDR3 protein is CASSRYSYEQYF. The DNA sequence is given as TGTGCCAGCAGCCGCTACTCCTACGAGCAGTACTTC.